This T cell receptor beta chain was recorded in a study of blood T cell repertoires in COVID-19 (dated by TCRdb to the early 2020s). General notes on the study: Samples from collaborators originated in the United States, Italy and Spain and spanned both the acute and convalescent phases of COVID-19. The material from the prospective study consisted of cDNA or gDNA derived from T cells, B-cell-depleted T cells, or PBMCs. Deeply sampled blood TCRbeta repertoires from subjects exposed to, actively infected with, or recovered from COVID-19 were included in the dataset. A freely available public database, intended as a resource for researchers studying the immune response to SARS-CoV-2, is where the repertoires were released. The samples were drawn from the first 160 participants of the ongoing ImmuneRACE study and from more than 1,000 subjects provided by 6 global collaborators. A de-identified subject ID, COVID-19 status, age in years and sex were almost always included in the sample metadata. Where available, HLA class I and class II types were taken from metadata supplied by the sample provider and were not determined by assay-based typing.

Participants in the prospective study were enrolled through a virtual design, were aged roughly 18 to 100 years, and lived in 24 United States geographic areas. To assign participants to cohorts, the prospective study relied on clinical history that participants themselves reported in a screening survey and a study questionnaire. Mobile phlebotomists in the prospective study collected whole blood, serum and a nasopharyngeal or oropharyngeal swab from every participant. Over a 2-month period, participants in the prospective study had the option of providing additional blood draws and questionnaires. Before DNA extraction, blood samples from the prospective study were shipped at room temperature or frozen. Beyond this particular receptor, the publication reports: The amount of clinical and demographic metadata varied by source and participant and was provided uncurated.

The immunoSEQ Assay, a bias-controlled multiplex PCR, was used to amplify TCRbeta CDR3 regions from genomic DNA. On the study's bioinformatics: Nucleated cell counts per sample were estimated from amplification of reference gene primers within the assay. To quantify the absolute abundance of each unique TCRbeta CDR3 rearrangement, sequence reads were collapsed and filtered. For each sample, productive Simpson clonality was calculated by taking the square root of Simpson's diversity index across productive rearrangements. Imported from immuneACCESS, the table was reduced by TCRdb to in-frame sequences with V and J called. These copies leave out some clones; in studies compared against another copy, an unresolved V gene accounts for under half, and the cause of the remainder is not known. V and J calls plus clone size are reproduced from that table; the DNA served to infer D and trimming. This sample lists under 500,000 clones; 87% were detected once. The ten most abundant clones make up approximately 2% of the sample.

With regard to this clone: Its specific antigen is unknown. There are no base qualities to consult, and no much larger clone falls within one base.

Sequencing used PBMCs or T cells enriched from blood (not recorded which). The source is a woman between 18 and 29 years old with acute COVID-19.

The CDR3 sequence is CASSPGQGFEGYTF. The DNA is TGCGCCAGCAGCCCGGGACAGGGGTTTGAAGGCTACACCTTC. The sequence joins TRBV5-1 to TRBJ1-2; TRBD1 lines up with 10 middle nucleotides. Trimming removed 4 bases from V and 8 bases from J; the gene matches leave 8 bases unexplained. The CDR3 covers 14 residues, taking in both the cysteine and the phenylalanine. The kept DNA is CDR3 alone, 42 bases in frame from the first base. CDR1 SGHRS and CDR2 YFSETQ are derived from the germline V gene.